Listed here are 27 T cell receptor beta chains from one sample, sequenced in a study of blood T cell repertoires in COVID-19. TCRdb's table, derived via immunoSEQ multiplex PCR, lists solely in-frame clones and lacks some. The sample gives approximately 140,000 clones, roughly four fifths of which show up once; about 16% is in the top ten. Sequencing used peripheral blood. The receptors come from a human donor with acute or convalescent COVID-19. The donor label of this sample is uncertain.

The chain links TRBV11-2 to TRBJ2-4; the match to TRBD2 covers 8 bases. Germline CDR1 reads SGHAT; CDR2 reads FQNNGV. V shed 5 bases and J 0 bases; nucleotides not matched to a gene: 12. The CDR3 is 18 residues long. The CDR3 DNA is TGTGCCAGCAGCAATAAGGTAGCGGGGATACTAGCCAAAAACATTCAGTACTTC. Its translation is CASSNKVAGILAKNIQYF.

The table lists this clone with a count of one. The rearrangement links TRBV19 to TRBJ1-1, with 11 bases lining up with TRBD1. CDR1 LNHDA and CDR2 SQIVND come from the germline V gene (reference sequence). The CDR3 covers 17 residues. V lost 6 bases and J lost 6; bases outside the gene matches: 15. In DNA form, the CDR3 reads TGTGCCAGTAGAGAGGGGACAGGGGGGCCGCCTAGGGCTGAAGCTTTCTTT. This sequence encodes CASREGTGGPPRAEAFF.

The J gene is TRBJ2-7, the V gene TRBV4-1; possible D gene TRBD1, 5 bases. Germline assignment: CDR1 MGHRA and CDR2 YSYEKL. Trimming cost V 0 bases and J 6 bases, with 18 bases left between them. This CDR3 comprises 16 residues. In nucleotides, the CDR3 is TGCGCCAGCAGCCAAGATAAGTCCCAAGACCAGGGCGAGCAGTACTTC. Amino acid sequence: CASSQDKSQDQGEQYF.

The V and J genes are TRBV7-2 and TRBJ2-1, with TRBD1 matching 10 bases. V was pared by 2 bases and J by 2 bases, with 3 bases of the junction left unmatched. The CDR3 totals 16 residues. Per germline, CDR1 SGHTA and CDR2 FQGNSA. In DNA form, the CDR3 reads TGTGCCAGCAGCTTATCCGGGACAGGGGCCTACAATGAGCAGTTCTTC. Its protein is CASSLSGTGAYNEQFF.

The chain couples TRBV9 to TRBJ1-3; 8 bases are shared with TRBD1. V trimming: 3 bases; J trimming: 2 bases; junction bases outside the gene matches: 4. This CDR3 has 15 amino acids. CDR1 is SGDLS and CDR2 is YYNGEE in the germline V gene. In DNA, the CDR3 is TGTGCCAGCAGCGCAGCGGACAGGGCTGGAAACACCATATATTTT. Translation gives CASSAADRAGNTIYF.

Here the CDR3 reads CASSLRAGITDTQYF. The CDR3 nucleotides are TGTGCCAGCAGTTTAAGGGCGGGGATCACAGATACGCAGTATTTT. The chain combines TRBV6-2 or TRBV6-3 with TRBJ2-3; D might be TRBD2 (6 bases). Germline V gene sequence: CDR1 MNHEY, CDR2 SVGEGT. CDR3 length: 15 residues. V was pared by 4 bases and J by 2 bases, with 13 bases between.

This clone was recorded once. V and J are TRBV5-6 and TRBJ1-2; TRBD1 matches 11 bases. CDR1 SGHDT and CDR2 YYEEEE come from the germline V gene. The V gene end was trimmed by 6 bases and the J gene end by 7 bases; junction bases not matched to a gene: 5. The length of the CDR3 is 13 residues. The CDR3 reads CASTVDRGPGYTF. The CDR3 nucleotides read TGTGCCAGCACTGTGGACAGGGGGCCTGGCTACACCTTC.

In its sample, this clone was seen a few times. The chain joins TRBV5-6 to TRBJ1-5; D possibly corresponds to TRBD1 (6 bases). CDR3 length equals 16 residues. V was shortened by 2 bases and J by 8 bases, with 20 bases between the two germline ends. Germline V gene sequence: CDR1 SGHDT, CDR2 YYEEEE. CDR3 sequence: CASSLQGGGFREPQHF. The CDR3 DNA is TGTGCCAGCAGCTTACAGGGAGGGGGTTTTCGGGAGCCCCAGCATTTT.

The CDR3 coding sequence is TGTGCCTGGAGTTCTGGACAGGTCGTATTGGAGACCCAGTACTTC. Translated: CAWSSGQVVLETQYF. The V gene is TRBV30, the J gene TRBJ2-5, with 7 bases matching TRBD1. CDR1 and CDR2 (germline): GTSNPN, SVGIG (reference sequence). The CDR3 is 15 residues long. V gave up 2 bases and J gave up 5 bases; unmatched junction bases: 11.

The chain uses TRBV14 and TRBJ1-4, with D tentatively TRBD1 (5 bases). Trimming cost V 0 bases and J 11 bases, with 13 bases left between them. The germline V gene encodes CDR1 SGHDN and CDR2 FVKESK. This CDR3 is built from 14 residues. The chain's CDR3 is CASSQDSGFVKLFF. DNA for the CDR3: TGTGCCAGCAGCCAAGATTCAGGGTTTGTGAAACTGTTTTTT.

The V call is TRBV7-2, the J call TRBJ2-1, with 9 bases identical to TRBD1. The CDR3 spans 16 residues. The V gene's germline CDR1 is SGHTA and CDR2 FQGNSA. V was clipped by 5 bases and J by 8 bases; unmatched bases: 13. Written as DNA, the CDR3 is TGTGCCAGCAGCCCGAGAACAGGGGGCGGGGGTGATGAGCAGTTCTTC. Amino acids: CASSPRTGGGGDEQFF.

The chain carries TRBV6-4 and TRBJ1-5; TRBD1 might be the D (6 bases). Trimming cost V 7 bases and J 3 bases, with 16 bases left between them. From germline, CDR1 is MRHNA and CDR2 SNTAGT. The CDR3 runs 15 residues. The CDR3 here is CASNFTGSSNQPQHF. Here the CDR3 DNA reads TGTGCCAGCAATTTCACAGGGTCCTCCAATCAGCCCCAGCATTTT.

The J gene is TRBJ2-3, the V gene TRBV6-2 or TRBV6-3, with a tentative D call TRBD2 (5 bases). With 5 bases removed from V and 6 bases from J, the gap between germline ends came to 15 bases. CDR1 and CDR2 from the germline V gene are MNHEY and SVGEGT. This CDR3 is built from 14 residues. CDR3 sequence reads: CASSRGPAIDTQYF. CDR3 DNA: TGTGCCAGCAGTCGAGGGCCCGCCATTGATACGCAGTATTTT.

This clone was seen a handful of times. The gene calls are TRBV2 and TRBJ1-1, with D possibly TRBD1 on 6 matching bases. The CDR3 is 14 amino acids. Deletions cut 6 bases from V and 6 bases from J, with 17 bases between. CDR1 and CDR2 from the germline V gene are SNHLY and FYNNEI. CDR3 region: CASREDSRGAEAFF. DNA for the CDR3: TGTGCCAGCAGGGAGGACAGTCGAGGAGCTGAAGCTTTCTTT.

Written as DNA, the CDR3 is TGTGCCAGCAGCCGCCGGGACTTGCAAGAGACCCAGTACTTC. Protein: CASSRRDLQETQYF. V is TRBV11-2 and J is TRBJ2-5; D is possibly TRBD2 (6 bases). The length of the CDR3 is 14 residues. Germline loops: CDR1 SGHAT, CDR2 FQNNGV. The ends were cut back, 5 bases at V and 2 bases at J, with 12 bases in the middle.

This chain joins TRBV19 and TRBJ1-1; no reliable D call. Germline CDR1 and CDR2: LNHDA and SQIVND (reference sequence). The CDR3 contains 12 residues. V was pared by 5 bases and J by 5 bases, with 9 bases between. The CDR3 reads CASSLTRTEAFF. The CDR3 DNA sequence: TGTGCCAGTAGTTTAACGAGGACTGAAGCTTTCTTT.

The V gene is TRBV29-1, the J gene TRBJ1-4, with 8 bases that match TRBD1. This CDR3 spans 15 amino acids. Germline V gives CDR1 SQVTM, CDR2 ANQGSEA. The junction had 9 bases not matched to a gene; V was cut back by 1 base and J by 8 bases. In nucleotides, the CDR3 is TGCAGCGTTGAAGGGCAGGGGGCGAGTGGGGAAAAACTGTTTTTT. Translation: CSVEGQGASGEKLFF.

V gene TRBV21-1 combines with J gene TRBJ1-5; TRBD1, as called in the table, went unchecked against the DNA. TRBV21-1 is reported as a pseudogene. The CDR3 runs to 16 residues. In DNA form, the CDR3 reads TGTGCCAGCAGCAAACAATTATACAGGGGCAATCAGCCCCAGCATTTT. It is translated as CASSKQLYRGNQPQHF.

The rearrangement uses TRBV5-6 and TRBJ1-1; D may be TRBD1 (6 bases). This CDR3 has 18 amino acids. The germline V gene encodes CDR1 SGHDT and CDR2 YYEEEE. V was trimmed by 2 bases and J by 4 bases, leaving 24 bases between them. The chain's CDR3 is CASSFGLWTVKRGTEAFF. CDR3 in DNA: TGTGCCAGCAGCTTTGGGTTGTGGACAGTTAAGAGGGGCACTGAAGCTTTCTTT.

The rearrangement links TRBV5-6 to TRBJ1-5; 8 bases are a match to TRBD1. Germline V gives CDR1 SGHDT, CDR2 YYEEEE. The CDR3 is 14 residues long. V gave up 0 bases and J gave up 6 bases; unmatched junction bases: 2. The CDR3 here is CASSLGTGSQPQHF. In DNA, the CDR3 is TGTGCCAGCAGCTTGGGGACAGGGAGTCAGCCCCAGCATTTT.

This clone was observed a single time. The genes are TRBV10-3 and TRBJ2-3; D might be TRBD2 (7 bases). V shed 6 bases and J shed 5 bases, with 24 bases lying between them. The CDR3 contains 17 residues. Germline loops: CDR1 ENHRY, CDR2 SYGVKD. As DNA, the CDR3 is TGTGCCATCAGCGACGCAGAGGGGGGGGAGGCAGGAGATACGCAGTATTTT. Amino acid sequence: CAISDAEGGEAGDTQYF.

The chain joins TRBV6-5 to TRBJ1-6; TRBD1 might be the D (6 bases). There are 14 residues in the CDR3. V was clipped by 6 bases and J by 6 bases, with 12 bases between them. CDR1 and CDR2 from the germline V gene are MNHEY and SVGAGI. CDR3 in amino acids: CASRGGAVNSPLHF. The DNA for the CDR3 is TGTGCCAGCAGGGGGGGGGCAGTTAATTCACCCCTCCACTTT.

The J gene is TRBJ2-2, the V gene TRBV27, with D possibly matching TRBD2 (5 bases). The germline V gene has CDR1 MNHEY and CDR2 SMNVEV (reference sequence). The length of the CDR3 is 14 residues. Between the trimmed V and J ends, which lost 5 bases and 2 bases, there was a span of 9 bases. The DNA of the CDR3 is TGTGCCAGCAGTGTCGGGGTCAACACCGGGGAGCTGTTTTTT. Protein product: CASSVGVNTGELFF.

The CDR3 DNA is TGTGCCAGCAGCTTGGGAGACAGTTCCCCTAACTATGGCTACACCTTC. As protein: CASSLGDSSPNYGYTF. The chain links TRBV5-4 to TRBJ1-2, with D possibly being TRBD1 (5 bases). V was trimmed by 0 bases and J by 0 bases, leaving 12 bases between them. The CDR3 consists of 16 residues. Germline lookup yields CDR1 SGHNT and CDR2 YYREEE (reference sequence). Full variable domain (rest looked up from reference TRBV5-4 and TRBJ1-2): ETGVTQSPTHLIKTRGQQVTLRCSSQSGHNTVSWYQQALGQGPQFIFQYYREEENGRGNFPPRFSGLQFPNYSSELNVNALELDDSALYLCASSLGDSSPNYGYTFGSGTRLTVV.

This clone has a single count. This chain links TRBV7-8 with TRBJ1-5; TRBD1 aligns across 7 bases. Germline assignment: CDR1 SGHVS and CDR2 FQNEAQ. J was trimmed by 6 bases and V by 3 bases; bases with no gene match: 8. This CDR3 is 15 amino acids long. The CDR3: CASSFDRAAGQPQHF. DNA of the CDR3: TGTGCCAGCAGCTTCGACAGGGCGGCAGGTCAGCCCCAGCATTTT.

This clone turned up a few times. The chain employs TRBV29-1 and TRBJ1-1; the D is unclear. Per germline, CDR1 SQVTM and CDR2 ANQGSEA. The CDR3 has 11 amino acids. Trimming took 4 bases from V and 1 from J, leaving 4 bases between them. CDR3 bases: TGCAGCGTTGCAAAGAACACTGAAGCTTTCTTT. Translated: CSVAKNTEAFF.

The V and J genes are TRBV7-8 and TRBJ1-1; possible D gene TRBD1, 5 bases. Looked up from germline, CDR1 is SGHVS and CDR2 is FQNEAQ. CDR3 length: 16 residues. V was trimmed by 0 bases and J by 6 bases, leaving 17 bases between them. CDR3 loop: CASSLASGGVNAEAFF. CDR3 in DNA: TGTGCCAGCAGCTTAGCGTCGGGAGGGGTTAACGCTGAAGCTTTCTTT.